The rows below give T cell receptor beta chains drawn from one sample of a study of chemoradiotherapy in HPV16-positive cancers. Data came from immunoSEQ multiplex PCR; TCRdb stores just in-frame clones and leaves some out. The sample includes 420 or so clones, 88% of them seen just once. The sample consisted of tumor tissue, taken from a patient who underwent chemoradiotherapy. The receptor source for this set is a human donor with HPV-associated anogenital cancer. CDR3s include the opening cysteine and the closing phenylalanine or tryptophan. Each record gives: D gene, V gene, J gene, clone size, CDR3 DNA, CDR3 protein. A D gene is named only where the DNA matches it firmly. Not all rows give a size; the values are once, few, many and, for expanded clones, a class.

D: -
V: TRBV4-1
J: TRBJ1-2
size: -
DNA: TGCGCCAGCAGCACGAACCGAAAGACCTATGGCTACACCTTC
CDR3: CASSTNRKTYGYTF

D: -
V: TRBV19
J: TRBJ2-5
size: -
DNA: TGTGCCAGTAGTATAGGGGCCCAAGAGACCCAGTACTTC
CDR3: CASSIGAQETQYF

D: -
V: TRBV6-6
J: TRBJ2-4
size: -
DNA: TGTGCCAGCAGTTACCTAATAGGGGCCAAAAACATTCAGTACTTC
CDR3: CASSYLIGAKNIQYF

D: TRBD1
V: TRBV7-9
J: TRBJ2-7
size: -
DNA: TGTGCCAGCAGCAGACAGGGGACGGTCTTACTATACGAGCAGTACTTC
CDR3: CASSRQGTVLLYEQYF

D: TRBD1
V: TRBV12-5
J: TRBJ2-6
size: -
DNA: TGTGCTAGTGGTTGGGACAGTTCTGGGGCCAACGTCCTGACTTTC
CDR3: CASGWDSSGANVLTF

D: -
V: TRBV5-4
J: TRBJ2-2
size: -
DNA: TGTGCCAGCAGCTTGGCCGGACCAACCGGGGAGCTGTTTTTT
CDR3: CASSLAGPTGELFF

D: -
V: TRBV7-9
J: TRBJ2-7
size: -
DNA: TGTGCCAGCAGCCATGCCTACGAGCAGTACTTC
CDR3: CASSHAYEQYF

D: -
V: TRBV7-9
J: TRBJ2-1
size: -
DNA: TGTGCCAGCAGCAGTACAGGGAAAAGGCAGTTCTTC
CDR3: CASSSTGKRQFF

D: -
V: TRBV27
J: TRBJ1-1
size: -
DNA: TGTGCCAGCAGTTTATCGTGGGGGGCGAGGACTGAAGCTTTCTTT
CDR3: CASSLSWGARTEAFF

D: TRBD1
V: TRBV5-1
J: TRBJ1-1
size: few
DNA: TGCGCCAGCAGCCCCGGACAGGGGGTATTGAACACTGAAGCTTTCTTT
CDR3: CASSPGQGVLNTEAFF

D: TRBD1
V: TRBV10-2
J: TRBJ2-7
size: once
DNA: TGCGCCAGCAGTGAGGTCGGGACAGGGGGCGCCCACGAGCAGTACTTC
CDR3: CASSEVGTGGAHEQYF

D: TRBD1
V: TRBV19
J: TRBJ2-5
size: once
DNA: TGTGCCAGTAGGAAGTTGACAGGGGGAATAAGGGAGACCCAGTACTTC
CDR3: CASRKLTGGIRETQYF

D: -
V: TRBV12-5
J: TRBJ2-7
size: -
DNA: TGTGCTAGTGGTTTGGGGACAGCGAGATACGAGCAGTACTTC
CDR3: CASGLGTARYEQYF

D: TRBD1
V: TRBV18
J: TRBJ2-5
size: -
DNA: TGTGCCAGCTCACCTCGGACAGGGGCCTGGGGGACCCAGTACTTC
CDR3: CASSPRTGAWGTQYF

D: TRBD1
V: TRBV5-5
J: TRBJ2-2
size: -
DNA: TGTGCCAGCAGCTTGGATGGGACAGGAAGATATGGGCTGTTTTTT
CDR3: CASSLDGTGRYGLFF

D: -
V: TRBV7-2
J: TRBJ1-2
size: once
DNA: TGTGCCAGCAGCTTATCGGGGGGGAACTATGGCTACACCTTC
CDR3: CASSLSGGNYGYTF

D: -
V: TRBV7-8
J: TRBJ2-3
size: -
DNA: TGTGCCAGCAGCTTCCCCGGGGGAACAGGGCATATGACAGATACGCAGTATTTT
CDR3: CASSFPGGTGHMTDTQYF

D: TRBD1
V: TRBV10-3
J: TRBJ2-5
size: -
DNA: TGTGCCACCCTTAGGGCAGGGGGAGAGACCCAGTACTTC
CDR3: CATLRAGGETQYF

D: -
V: TRBV14
J: TRBJ2-7
size: -
DNA: TGTGCCAGCAGCCTTTGGACAAACGAGCAGTACTTC
CDR3: CASSLWTNEQYF

D: TRBD1
V: TRBV7-2
J: TRBJ1-4
size: -
DNA: TGTGCCAGCAGCCCAGGGGGGGGTAATGAAAAACTGTTTTTT
CDR3: CASSPGGGNEKLFF

D: -
V: TRBV21-1
J: TRBJ1-6
size: -
DNA: TGTGCCAGCAGCAACGCTCATCTCATCGAGGGGTATAATTCACCCCTCCACTTT
CDR3: CASSNAHLIEGYNSPLHF

D: -
V: TRBV6-4
J: TRBJ2-6
size: -
DNA: TGTGCCAGCAGTCTGTACGGCTCACCGACAAAGTCGGGCCAACGTCCTGACTTC
CDR3: CASSLYGSPTKSGQRPDF

D: TRBD2
V: TRBV7-3
J: TRBJ2-3
size: once
DNA: TGTGCCAGCAGCTTAGGGCTAGCGGGATTAGATACGCAGTATTTT
CDR3: CASSLGLAGLDTQYF

D: -
V: TRBV14
J: TRBJ1-2
size: -
DNA: TGTGCCAGCAGCCAGCAGGCAGGCTATGGCTACACCTTC
CDR3: CASSQQAGYGYTF

D: -
V: TRBV19
J: TRBJ2-7
size: -
DNA: TGTGCCAGTAGTATCCAACATTCGAATCCCTACGAGCAGTACTTC
CDR3: CASSIQHSNPYEQYF

D: TRBD2
V: TRBV4-1
J: TRBJ2-4
size: -
DNA: TGCGCCAGCAGCCCCCAGCAGGGAGGGGTGGAAAACATTCAGTACTTC
CDR3: CASSPQQGGVENIQYF

D: TRBD1
V: TRBV7-9
J: TRBJ1-4
size: -
DNA: TGTGCCAGCAGCTCCGGGACAGGGGCCCCTAATGAAAAACTGTTTTTT
CDR3: CASSSGTGAPNEKLFF

D: TRBD1
V: TRBV28
J: TRBJ2-5
size: -
DNA: TGTGCCAGCAAATTGGGCAGGGGGCGCTTTGGGACCCAGTACTTC
CDR3: CASKLGRGRFGTQYF

D: -
V: TRBV14
J: TRBJ1-6
size: -
DNA: TGTGCCAGCAGCCAGGGCCAGTATAATTCACCCCTCCACTTT
CDR3: CASSQGQYNSPLHF

D: -
V: TRBV7-8
J: TRBJ1-3
size: -
DNA: TGTGCCAGCAGCTTGGACGGGGCTGTCTCTGGAAACACCATATATTTT
CDR3: CASSLDGAVSGNTIYF

D: TRBD2
V: TRBV7-2
J: TRBJ2-5
size: -
DNA: TGTGCCAGCAGCCTCGGAGCGGGGGTGAAAGAGACCCAGTACTTC
CDR3: CASSLGAGVKETQYF

D: TRBD2
V: TRBV14
J: TRBJ2-4
size: -
DNA: TGTGCCAGCAGCCAAGTCCGCGGGGGCATTCAGTACTTC
CDR3: CASSQVRGGIQYF

D: -
V: TRBV5-4
J: TRBJ2-1
size: -
DNA: TGTGCCAGCAGCTTCATCACCGCCGGGACGGATGAGCAGTTCTTC
CDR3: CASSFITAGTDEQFF

D: -
V: TRBV6-6
J: TRBJ2-2
size: once
DNA: TGTGCCAGCAGCCGTAGTGGCACCGGGGAGCTGTTTTTT
CDR3: CASSRSGTGELFF

D: -
V: TRBV15
J: TRBJ1-5
size: -
DNA: TGTGCCACCAGCAGAGAGGGGTTGAATCAGCCCCAGCATTTT
CDR3: CATSREGLNQPQHF

D: -
V: TRBV19
J: TRBJ1-3
size: -
DNA: TGTGCCACTACTCAGGGCTCTGGAAACACCATATATTTT
CDR3: CATTQGSGNTIYF

D: -
V: TRBV6-5
J: TRBJ1-2
size: -
DNA: TGTGCCAGCAGACCCAGGGAGAGCGGCTACACCTTC
CDR3: CASRPRESGYTF

D: TRBD2
V: TRBV6-1
J: TRBJ2-1
size: -
DNA: TGTGCCAGCAGAAATAGCGGGGGGGCGGGTGAGCAGTTCTTC
CDR3: CASRNSGGAGEQFF

D: -
V: TRBV19
J: TRBJ2-2
size: -
DNA: TGTGCCAGTAGTATCGGGGAGAACACCGGGGAGCTGTTTTTT
CDR3: CASSIGENTGELFF

D: -
V: TRBV2
J: TRBJ1-6
size: hyperexpanded
DNA: TGTGCCAGCGGGGGGGCGGCGGACTATAATTCACCCCTCCACTTT
CDR3: CASGGAADYNSPLHF

D: -
V: TRBV18
J: TRBJ2-2
size: -
DNA: TGTGCCAGCTCACCAGCATCATGGACAGCCGGGGAGCTGTTTTTT
CDR3: CASSPASWTAGELFF

D: -
V: TRBV30
J: TRBJ1-1
size: once
DNA: TGTGCCTGGAGTGGTTTTGGCAACACTGAAGCTTTCTTT
CDR3: CAWSGFGNTEAFF

D: -
V: TRBV7-9
J: TRBJ2-7
size: -
DNA: TGTGCCAGCAGCCCGACACTAGCATATAGCCACGAGCAGTACTTC
CDR3: CASSPTLAYSHEQYF

D: -
V: TRBV27
J: TRBJ2-5
size: -
DNA: TGTGCCAGCAAGTTCGCCGGCTCGCTCCAAGAGACCCAGTACTTC
CDR3: CASKFAGSLQETQYF

D: TRBD1
V: TRBV25-1
J: TRBJ2-2
size: -
DNA: TGTGCCAGCAGTGGCACGACAGGGGCTGGGCCCGGGGAGCTGTTTTTT
CDR3: CASSGTTGAGPGELFF

D: -
V: TRBV6-1
J: TRBJ1-2
size: -
DNA: TGTGCCAGCAGTTCGACAGTGCGAAAGACCTATGGCTACACCTTC
CDR3: CASSSTVRKTYGYTF

D: -
V: TRBV5-1
J: TRBJ2-1
size: -
DNA: TGCGCCAGCAGCTTGGCCAGCTTCTACAATGAGCAGTTCTTC
CDR3: CASSLASFYNEQFF

D: -
V: TRBV20-1
J: TRBJ1-4
size: -
DNA: TGCAGTGCTAGTCCGAATGAAAAACTGTTTTTT
CDR3: CSASPNEKLFF

D: -
V: TRBV20-1
J: TRBJ1-2
size: -
DNA: TGCAGTGCCGCCGGGGCCTATGGCTACACCTTC
CDR3: CSAAGAYGYTF

D: TRBD1
V: TRBV28
J: TRBJ2-7
size: -
DNA: TGTGCCAGCAATCGCCCGACAGGGTCAGACTACGAGCAGTACTTC
CDR3: CASNRPTGSDYEQYF

D: -
V: TRBV21-1
J: TRBJ2-2
size: -
DNA: TGTGCCAGCAGCAAACGGCAAGGGGCTGAGATAGCGGGTGGGGGGGAGCTGTTTTTT
CDR3: CASSKRQGAEIAGGGELFF

D: TRBD1
V: TRBV6-1
J: TRBJ2-5
size: -
DNA: TGTGCCAGCAGTCTTGGGATGGGACAGCAAGAGACCCAGTACTTC
CDR3: CASSLGMGQQETQYF

D: -
V: TRBV7-9
J: TRBJ2-4
size: -
DNA: TGTGCCAGCAGCTTAGGGACGGAAAGAAGAGCCAAAAACATTCAGTACTTC
CDR3: CASSLGTERRAKNIQYF

D: -
V: TRBV5-5
J: TRBJ1-2
size: -
DNA: TGTGCCAGCAGCCCGGTCCCCATGGGTGGCTACACCTTC
CDR3: CASSPVPMGGYTF